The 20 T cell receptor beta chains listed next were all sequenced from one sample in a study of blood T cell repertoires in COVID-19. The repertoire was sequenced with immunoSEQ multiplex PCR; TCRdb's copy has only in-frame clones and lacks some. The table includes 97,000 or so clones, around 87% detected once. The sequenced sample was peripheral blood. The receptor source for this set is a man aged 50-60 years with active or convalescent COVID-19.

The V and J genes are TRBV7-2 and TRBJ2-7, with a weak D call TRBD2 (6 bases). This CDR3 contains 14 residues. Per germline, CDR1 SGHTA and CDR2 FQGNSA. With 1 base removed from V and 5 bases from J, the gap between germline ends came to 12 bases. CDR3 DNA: TGTGCCAGCAGCTTAGTCCCGGGGGTCGACGAGCAGTACTTC. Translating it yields CASSLVPGVDEQYF.

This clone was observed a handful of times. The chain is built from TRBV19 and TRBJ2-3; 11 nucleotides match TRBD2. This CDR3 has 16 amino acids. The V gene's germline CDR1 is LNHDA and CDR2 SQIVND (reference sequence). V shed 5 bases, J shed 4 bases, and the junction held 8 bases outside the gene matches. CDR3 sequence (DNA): TGTGCCAGTAGTCTCTTAGCGGGGGGGCCGGCAGATACGCAGTATTTT. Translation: CASSLLAGGPADTQYF.

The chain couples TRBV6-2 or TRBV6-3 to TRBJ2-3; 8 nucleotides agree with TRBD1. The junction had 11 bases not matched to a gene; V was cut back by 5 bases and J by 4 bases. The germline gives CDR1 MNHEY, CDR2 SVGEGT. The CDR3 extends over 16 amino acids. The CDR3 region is CASSLRGRGFPDTQYF. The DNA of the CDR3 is TGTGCCAGCAGTCTCAGGGGGCGCGGATTTCCAGATACGCAGTATTTT.

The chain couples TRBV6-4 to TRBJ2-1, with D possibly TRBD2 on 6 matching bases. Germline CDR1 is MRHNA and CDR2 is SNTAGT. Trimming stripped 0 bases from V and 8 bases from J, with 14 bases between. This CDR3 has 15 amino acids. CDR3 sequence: CASSDSVGGRDEQFF. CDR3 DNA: TGTGCCAGCAGTGACTCTGTGGGGGGTCGTGATGAGCAGTTCTTC.

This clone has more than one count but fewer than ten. Here the CDR3 DNA reads TGTGCCAGCAGCGTTACTAGAGAGGAGGGAGAAAAACTGTTTTTT. This codes for CASSVTREEGEKLFF. The rearrangement links TRBV7-9 to TRBJ1-4; D unclear. The CDR3 totals 15 residues. Germline-derived CDR1 and CDR2 are SEHNR and FQNEAQ (reference sequence). Trimming shortened V by 5 bases and J by 8 bases, and 18 bases separated the two germline ends.

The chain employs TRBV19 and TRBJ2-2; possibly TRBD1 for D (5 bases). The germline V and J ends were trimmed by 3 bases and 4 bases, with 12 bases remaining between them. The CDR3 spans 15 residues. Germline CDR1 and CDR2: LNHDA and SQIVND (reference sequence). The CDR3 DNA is TGTGCCAGTAGTATTCAGGGCCTCGGCACCGGGGAGCTGTTTTTT. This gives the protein CASSIQGLGTGELFF.

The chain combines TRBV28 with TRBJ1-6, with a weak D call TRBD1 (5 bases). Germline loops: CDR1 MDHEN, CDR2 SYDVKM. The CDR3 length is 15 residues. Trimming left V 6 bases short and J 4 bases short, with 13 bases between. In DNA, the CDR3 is TGTGCCAGCAGCTATGTAGACAGTTATAATTCACCCCTCCACTTT. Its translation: CASSYVDSYNSPLHF.

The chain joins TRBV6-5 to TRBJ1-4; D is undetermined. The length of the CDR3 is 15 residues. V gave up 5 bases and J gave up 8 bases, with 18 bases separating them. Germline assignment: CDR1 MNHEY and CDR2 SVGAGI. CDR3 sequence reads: CASSIRRTSGEKLFF. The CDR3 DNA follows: TGTGCCAGCAGTATTCGACGGACTTCCGGGGAAAAACTGTTTTTT.

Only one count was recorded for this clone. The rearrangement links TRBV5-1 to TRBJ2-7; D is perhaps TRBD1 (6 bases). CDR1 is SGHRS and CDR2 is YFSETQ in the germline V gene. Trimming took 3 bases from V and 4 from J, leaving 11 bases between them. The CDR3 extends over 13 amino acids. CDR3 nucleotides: TGCGCCAGCAGCTCCGGACAGCGGTACGAGCAGTACGTC. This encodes CASSSGQRYEQYV.

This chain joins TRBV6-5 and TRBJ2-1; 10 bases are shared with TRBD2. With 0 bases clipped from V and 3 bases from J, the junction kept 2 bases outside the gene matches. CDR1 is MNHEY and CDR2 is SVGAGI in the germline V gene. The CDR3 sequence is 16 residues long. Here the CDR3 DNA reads TGTGCCAGCAGTTACTCTCTAGCGGGGGTCTACAATGAGCAGTTCTTC. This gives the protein CASSYSLAGVYNEQFF.

In nucleotides, the CDR3 is TGCGCCAGCAGCCAAGATCACAACAGGCACCCCTCTGGAAACACCATATATTTT. Amino acid sequence: CASSQDHNRHPSGNTIYF. The genes are TRBV4-3 and TRBJ1-3, with a weak D call TRBD1 (5 bases). Trimming pared 0 bases from V and 0 bases from J, leaving 15 bases between. The V gene's germline CDR1 is LGHNA and CDR2 YSLEER. This CDR3 is built from 18 residues.

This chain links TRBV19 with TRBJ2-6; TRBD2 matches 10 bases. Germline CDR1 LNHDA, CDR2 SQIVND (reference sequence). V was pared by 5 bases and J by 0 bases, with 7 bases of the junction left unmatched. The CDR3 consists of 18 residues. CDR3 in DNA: TGTGCCAGTAGTTCTCTAGCGGGGGTCCGCTCTGGGGCCAACGTCCTGACTTTC. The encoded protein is CASSSLAGVRSGANVLTF.

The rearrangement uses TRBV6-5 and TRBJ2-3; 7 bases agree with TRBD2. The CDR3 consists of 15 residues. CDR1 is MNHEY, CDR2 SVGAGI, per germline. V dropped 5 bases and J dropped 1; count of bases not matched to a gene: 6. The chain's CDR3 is CASSHGGEGTDTQYF. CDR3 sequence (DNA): TGTGCCAGCAGTCATGGGGGGGAAGGCACAGATACGCAGTATTTT.

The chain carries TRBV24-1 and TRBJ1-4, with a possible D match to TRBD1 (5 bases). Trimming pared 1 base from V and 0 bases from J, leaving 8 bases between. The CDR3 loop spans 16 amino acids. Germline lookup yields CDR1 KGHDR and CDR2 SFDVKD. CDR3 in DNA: TGTGCCACCAGTGATTTATGGGGGGCAACTAATGAAAAACTGTTTTTT. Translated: CATSDLWGATNEKLFF.

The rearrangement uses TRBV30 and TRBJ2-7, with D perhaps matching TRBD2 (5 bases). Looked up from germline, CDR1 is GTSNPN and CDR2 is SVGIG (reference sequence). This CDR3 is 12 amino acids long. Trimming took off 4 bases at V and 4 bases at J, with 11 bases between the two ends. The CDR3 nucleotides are TGTGCCTGGACTGCCGGAGGATACGAGCAGTACTTC. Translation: CAWTAGGYEQYF.

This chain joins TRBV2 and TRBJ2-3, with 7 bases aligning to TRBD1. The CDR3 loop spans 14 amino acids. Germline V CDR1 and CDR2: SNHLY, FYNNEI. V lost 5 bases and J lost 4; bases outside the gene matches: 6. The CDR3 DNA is TGTGCCAGCAGTAAGGGGGCGCTGGCAGATACGCAGTATTTT. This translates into CASSKGALADTQYF.

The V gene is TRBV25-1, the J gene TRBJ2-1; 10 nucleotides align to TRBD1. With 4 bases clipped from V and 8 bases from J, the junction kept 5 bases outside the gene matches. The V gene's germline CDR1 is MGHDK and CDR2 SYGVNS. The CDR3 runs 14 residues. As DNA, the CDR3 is TGTGCCAGCAGTGGACAGGGGGCGCGGGATGAGCAGTTCTTC. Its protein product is CASSGQGARDEQFF.

CDR3 protein: CASSRRTTQSYNEQFF. DNA for the CDR3: TGCGCCAGCAGCCGAAGGACAACCCAATCCTACAATGAGCAGTTCTTC. V gene TRBV4-3 combines with J gene TRBJ2-1; tentative D call: TRBD1 (5 bases). CDR1 is LGHNA, CDR2 YSLEER, per germline. V lost 4 bases and J lost 1, with 14 bases in between. This CDR3 has 16 residues.

CDR3 protein: CASSPHSGGAYEQYF. In nucleotides, the CDR3 is TGTGCCAGCAGTCCCCATAGCGGGGGGGCCTACGAGCAGTACTTC. The chain has TRBV6-2 or TRBV6-3 and TRBJ2-7; the match to TRBD2 covers 11 bases. Germline CDR1 reads MNHEY; CDR2 reads SVGEGT. This CDR3 region has 15 residues. V lost 5 bases, J lost 2 bases, and 5 bases stayed unmatched.

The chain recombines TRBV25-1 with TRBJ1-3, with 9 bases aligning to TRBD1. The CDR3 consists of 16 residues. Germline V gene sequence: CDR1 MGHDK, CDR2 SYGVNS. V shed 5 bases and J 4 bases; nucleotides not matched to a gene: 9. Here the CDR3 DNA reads TGTGCCAGCAGTCCTCGGGACAGGGTAGCCGGAAACACCATATATTTT. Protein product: CASSPRDRVAGNTIYF.